Following are 27 T cell receptor beta chains from one sample sequenced in a study of beta chain features in type 1 diabetes. Findings of the study overall: TCRB CDR3s from Type 1 diabetes patients were moderately but significantly shorter in all four CD4+ subsets.

No cognate antigen is known for these TCRs. Sequencing targeted expressed TCRB transcripts, as all isolated RNA had been reverse transcribed. Assay: immunoSEQ multiplex PCR; the TCRdb copy retains only in-frame clones and omits some. The data hold more than 250,000 clones, with over 20% observed a single time. Sequenced sample: naive CD4+ T cells from blood. The receptor source for this set is a woman in her thirties or forties with type 1 diabetes.

Only a few counts were recorded for this clone. The rearrangement uses TRBV27 and TRBJ1-1; D uncertain. V was trimmed by 2 bases and J by 1 base, leaving 5 bases between them. The CDR3 extends over 13 amino acids. Germline V gene sequence: CDR1 MNHEY, CDR2 SMNVEV (reference sequence). In DNA form, the CDR3 reads TGTGCCAGCAGTTTAGAGTGGAACACTGAAGCTTTCTTT. Translated, it gives CASSLEWNTEAFF.

The chain links TRBV28 to TRBJ2-1, with a weak D call TRBD1 (5 bases). Germline CDR1 reads MDHEN; CDR2 reads SYDVKM. Trimming took 7 bases from V and 8 from J, leaving 12 bases between them. The CDR3 totals 12 residues. This CDR3 is CASIAQDHEQFF. Here the CDR3 DNA reads TGTGCCAGCATTGCACAGGATCATGAGCAGTTCTTC.

This clone was recorded a few times. Distinct nucleotide sequences in the sample also encode this CDR3. V usage is TRBV7-9 and J usage is TRBJ1-2; TRBD1 agrees at 7 bases. CDR3 length: 14 residues. Germline V CDR1 and CDR2: SEHNR, FQNEAQ (reference sequence). J lost 4 bases, V lost 2 bases, and 4 bases had no gene match. In DNA, the CDR3 is TGTGCCAGCAGCTTATCCAGGGGGACCTATGGCTACACCTTC. Its protein is CASSLSRGTYGYTF.

This chain uses TRBV7-9 with TRBJ2-5; a weak D match, TRBD2 (5 bases). V was cut by 1 base and J by 7 bases, with 7 bases left in between. CDR1 is SEHNR and CDR2 is FQNEAQ in the germline V gene (reference sequence). This CDR3 contains 12 residues. The CDR3 DNA is TGTGCCAGCAGCTTAGGTGGAGGGACCCAGTACTTC. Encoded protein: CASSLGGGTQYF.

This chain uses TRBV27 with TRBJ1-1; possibly TRBD1 for D (5 bases). The CDR3 is 15 residues long. The germline CDR1 and CDR2 sequences are MNHEY and SMNVEV (reference sequence). V was cut by 5 bases and J by 7 bases, with 20 bases left in between. DNA for the CDR3: TGTGCCAGCAGTCCCTTAGGGGAGGGACGGAATGAAGCTTTCTTT. Translation: CASSPLGEGRNEAFF.

The chain recombines TRBV7-9 with TRBJ1-1; D not resolved. The germline gives CDR1 SEHNR, CDR2 FQNEAQ (reference sequence). CDR3 length: 13 residues. V lost 4 bases and J lost 13, with 19 bases in between. The CDR3 region is CASSSPLRRSFFF. CDR3 in DNA: TGTGCCAGCAGCTCCCCTCTCCGAAGAAGCTTTTTCTTT. The full variable domain, completed using reference TRBV7-9 and TRBJ1-1, is DTGVSQNPRHKITKRGQNVTFRCDPISEHNRLYWYRQTLGQGPEFLTYFQNEAQLEKSRLLSDRFSAERPKGSFSTLEIQRTEQGDSAMYLCASSSPLRRSFFFGQGTRLTVV.

CDR3 sequence reads: CSVVAGGATDTQYF. As DNA, the CDR3 is TGCAGCGTTGTAGCTGGGGGGGCCACAGATACGCAGTATTTT. The chain couples TRBV29-1 to TRBJ2-3; the D gene is possibly TRBD2 (7 bases). Trimming shortened V by 4 bases and J by 2 bases, and 13 bases separated the two germline ends. The germline gives CDR1 SQVTM, CDR2 ANQGSEA. The CDR3 loop spans 14 amino acids.

This chain connects TRBV29-1 to TRBJ2-1, with 10 bases lining up with TRBD1. This CDR3 region has 12 residues. The germline V gene has CDR1 SQVTM and CDR2 ANQGSEA. With 5 bases clipped from V and 7 bases from J, the junction kept 2 bases outside the gene matches. CDR3 coding DNA: TGCAGCGTTCGGACAGGGGGTAATGAGCAGTTCTTC. This encodes CSVRTGGNEQFF.

The chain recombines TRBV28 with TRBJ2-5; 10 nucleotides align to TRBD2. The germline CDR1 and CDR2 sequences are MDHEN and SYDVKM. The CDR3 runs 13 residues. V shed 6 bases, J shed 3 bases, and the junction held 1 base outside the gene matches. The CDR3 DNA reads as TGTGCCAGCAGAGCGGGAGGGGAAGAGACCCAGTACTTC. This translates into CASRAGGEETQYF.

The rearrangement uses TRBV5-1 and TRBJ1-1; TRBD1 agrees at 9 bases. The V gene end was trimmed by 7 bases and the J gene end by 4 bases; junction bases not matched to a gene: 14. Germline V CDR1 and CDR2: SGHRS, YFSETQ. CDR3 length: 16 amino acids. CDR3 loop: CASRVYRDRVGTEAFF. The CDR3 DNA is TGCGCCAGCCGAGTGTACAGGGACAGGGTGGGCACTGAAGCTTTCTTT. Complete variable domain (other parts from reference TRBV5-1 and TRBJ1-1): KAGVTQTPRYLIKTRGQQVTLSCSPISGHRSVSWYQQTPGQGLQFLFEYFSETQRNKGNFPGRFSGRQFSNSRSEMNVSTLELGDSALYLCASRVYRDRVGTEAFFGQGTRLTVV.

This clone was observed a few times. The genes are TRBV7-9 and TRBJ1-1, with D uncertain. V was cut by 0 bases and J by 1 base, with 9 bases left in between. The CDR3 length is 15 residues. Germline V lookup: CDR1 SEHNR, CDR2 FQNEAQ (reference sequence). CDR3 DNA: TGTGCCAGCAGCTTAGCAATGGGCCAGAACACTGAAGCTTTCTTT. It is translated as CASSLAMGQNTEAFF.

The chain joins TRBV11-2 to TRBJ2-7, with D perhaps matching TRBD1 (6 bases). The CDR3 has 15 amino acids. Trimming took off 5 bases at V and 0 bases at J, with 14 bases between the two ends. CDR1 and CDR2 (germline): SGHAT, FQNNGV. This chain's CDR3 is CASSPQTGSSYEQYF. Written as DNA, the CDR3 is TGTGCCAGCAGCCCCCAGACAGGCAGCTCCTACGAGCAGTACTTC. Together with reference TRBV11-2 and TRBJ2-7, the CDR3 gives the full variable domain: EAGVAQSPRYKIIEKRQSVAFWCNPISGHATLYWYQQILGQGPKLLIQFQNNGVVDDSQLPKDRFSAERLKGVDSTLKIQPAKLEDSAVYLCASSPQTGSSYEQYFGPGTRLTVT.

With regard to this clone: Other nucleotide sequences from this sample produce the same CDR3. The chain recombines TRBV5-1 with TRBJ2-7, with TRBD2 matching 7 bases. V was pared by 0 bases and J by 0 bases, with 0 bases of the junction left unmatched. Germline V CDR1 and CDR2: SGHRS, YFSETQ. The length of the CDR3 is 14 residues. This chain's CDR3 is CASSLGGSSYEQYF. For the CDR3, the DNA is TGCGCCAGCAGCTTGGGCGGGAGCTCCTACGAGCAGTACTTC.

This clone was observed a few times. The genes are TRBV5-4 and TRBJ2-1, with no clear D. CDR1 and CDR2 (germline): SGHNT, YYREEE (reference sequence). The CDR3 contains 12 residues. V lost 0 bases, J lost 5 bases, and 3 bases lay in between. The CDR3 DNA follows: TGTGCCAGCAGCTTGGGGCACAATGAGCAGTTCTTC. Its protein product is CASSLGHNEQFF.

V gene TRBV5-8 combines with J gene TRBJ2-5; 10 positions agree with TRBD2. Germline assignment: CDR1 SGHTS and CDR2 YDEGEE. This CDR3 contains 15 residues. V dropped 4 bases and J dropped 4; count of bases not matched to a gene: 7. CDR3 sequence: CASSLLAGVRETQYF. As DNA, the CDR3 is TGTGCCAGCAGCCTTCTAGCGGGAGTAAGAGAGACCCAGTACTTC.

The chain employs TRBV18 and TRBJ1-1; 7 nucleotides line up with TRBD1. V lost 2 bases to trimming and J lost 1 base; unmatched junction nucleotides: 4. There are 15 residues in the CDR3. Germline assignment: CDR1 KGHSH and CDR2 LQKENI. The CDR3 here is CASSPNDRENTEAFF. The CDR3 bases are TGTGCCAGCTCACCAAACGACAGGGAGAACACTGAAGCTTTCTTT.

The CDR3 DNA is TGTGCCAGCAGCTCCGGGACAGGGGGCACCGGGGAGCTGTTTTTT. This gives the protein CASSSGTGGTGELFF. The chain is built from TRBV5-4 and TRBJ2-2, with 11 bases identical to TRBD1. Trimming took 3 bases from V and 4 from J; bases not matched to a gene: 2. Germline CDR1 SGHNT, CDR2 YYREEE (reference sequence). There are 15 residues in the CDR3.

CDR3 region: CASRPQLAGEQFF. CDR3 sequence (DNA): TGTGCCAGCAGACCACAACTAGCGGGCGAGCAGTTCTTC. The chain joins TRBV28 to TRBJ2-1, with 9 bases fitting TRBD2. Trimming cost V 6 bases and J 10 bases; bases outside gene matches: 7. Germline CDR1 is MDHEN and CDR2 is SYDVKM. The CDR3 length is 13 residues.

This clone was observed a few times. The V gene is TRBV25-1, the J gene TRBJ2-2; 7 positions agree with TRBD2. The V gene end was trimmed by 8 bases and the J gene end by 6 bases; junction bases not matched to a gene: 3. The CDR3 loop spans 12 amino acids. Germline V lookup: CDR1 MGHDK, CDR2 SYGVNS. The CDR3 region has the DNA TGTGCCAGCTCGGGAGGCCCCGGGGAGCTGTTTTTT. As protein: CASSGGPGELFF.

This clone was seen a handful of times. This chain links TRBV29-1 with TRBJ2-5, with no clear D. V dropped 4 bases and J dropped 5 bases, with 11 bases sitting between them. CDR1 and CDR2 from the germline V gene are SQVTM and ANQGSEA. The CDR3 extends over 12 amino acids. The CDR3 DNA reads TGCAGCGTTGCCCTCGAGGTGGAGACCCAGTACTTC. Translation gives CSVALEVETQYF.

This clone was recorded a few times. The same CDR3 can be traced to other DNA sequences in this sample. The gene calls are TRBV7-3 and TRBJ2-2; D is unresolved. With 5 bases removed from V and 2 bases from J, the gap between germline ends came to 3 bases. CDR1 and CDR2 from the germline V gene are SGHTA and FQGTGA. The CDR3 extends over 12 amino acids. The CDR3 region has the DNA TGTGCCAGCAGCCTCAACACCGGGGAGCTGTTTTTT. Translation gives CASSLNTGELFF.

The count of this clone is one. The chain carries TRBV4-3 and TRBJ2-1, with TRBD2 matching 10 bases. Germline V gene data show CDR1 as LGHNA and CDR2 as YSLEER. The CDR3 runs to 15 residues. The trim removed 1 base at V and 4 bases at J, leaving 1 base unmatched. This CDR3 reads CASSQASGSYNEQFF. Here the CDR3 DNA reads TGCGCCAGCAGCCAAGCTAGCGGGAGTTACAATGAGCAGTTCTTC.

In this sample, this clone turned up a few times. The chain joins TRBV19 to TRBJ2-5, with no clear D. This CDR3 is built from 13 residues. V lost 6 bases to trimming and J lost 4 bases, with 12 bases between them. Germline assignment: CDR1 LNHDA and CDR2 SQIVND (reference sequence). This CDR3 reads CASRPTAGETQYF. Here the CDR3 DNA reads TGTGCCAGTAGACCGACGGCAGGAGAGACCCAGTACTTC.

The V gene is TRBV5-1, the J gene TRBJ2-1; 15 positions match TRBD2. Germline-derived CDR1 and CDR2 are SGHRS and YFSETQ. This CDR3 has 15 amino acids. J gave up 7 bases and V 4 bases, and 3 bases lay outside the gene matches. The CDR3 DNA reads TGCGCCAGCAGCGGACTAGCGGGAGGGCGGAATGAGCAGTTCTTC. This sequence encodes CASSGLAGGRNEQFF.

V gene TRBV10-3 combines with J gene TRBJ2-7; 10 bases agree with TRBD1. This CDR3 is 14 amino acids long. Germline V gives CDR1 ENHRY, CDR2 SYGVKD. V lost 5 bases, J lost 1 base, and 2 bases stayed unmatched. Here the CDR3 reads CAISPGQGSYEQYF. DNA for the CDR3: TGTGCCATCAGTCCGGGACAGGGGTCCTACGAGCAGTACTTC.

J is TRBJ1-1 and V is TRBV30, with 7 bases identical to TRBD1. The ends lost 6 bases at V and 3 bases at J; junction bases unmatched: 7. Germline lookup yields CDR1 GTSNPN and CDR2 SVGIG (reference sequence). This CDR3 spans 13 amino acids. DNA for the CDR3: TGTGCCTGCCGGACAGGACGCGACACTGAAGCTTTCTTT. This encodes CACRTGRDTEAFF.

The chain carries TRBV4-2 and TRBJ2-7; D perhaps matches TRBD1 (5 bases). The length of the CDR3 is 14 residues. V gave up 0 bases and J gave up 4 bases, with 10 bases separating them. CDR1 LGHNA and CDR2 YNFKEQ come from the germline V gene. CDR3 sequence reads: CASSQDRGPYEQYF. In DNA form, the CDR3 reads TGTGCCAGCAGCCAAGATAGGGGCCCTTACGAGCAGTACTTC.